The entry that follows covers one T cell receptor (beta chain) sequence. Its antigen is not identified. The PCR used 60 Vbeta and 13 Jbeta primers. The assay was immunoSEQ multiplex PCR, and TCRdb's table has in-frame clones only and misses some. The table has 200,000 or so clones, 80% to 85% seen once. This entry belongs to a study of cytomegalovirus exposure and HLA in healthy donors. Study-level findings and limits: It was in a later analysis that TCR association rates were seen to vary by HLA locus, highest for DRB1 and lowest for HLA-C.

What was sequenced was PBMCs. The sequence came from a boy aged 2 to 10 in good health and CMV-seronegative.

CDR3 coding DNA: TGTGCCACCAGCAGAGCCATGAACAGGGCGGGCGGAAACACCATATATTTT. Encoded protein: CATSRAMNRAGGNTIYF. This rearrangement joins TRBV15 to TRBJ1-3, with D possibly matching TRBD1 (6 bases). V lost 1 base and J 4 bases, leaving 17 bases between the germline ends. The CDR3 contains 17 residues. Germline V gene sequence: CDR1 LNHNV, CDR2 YYDKDF (reference sequence).